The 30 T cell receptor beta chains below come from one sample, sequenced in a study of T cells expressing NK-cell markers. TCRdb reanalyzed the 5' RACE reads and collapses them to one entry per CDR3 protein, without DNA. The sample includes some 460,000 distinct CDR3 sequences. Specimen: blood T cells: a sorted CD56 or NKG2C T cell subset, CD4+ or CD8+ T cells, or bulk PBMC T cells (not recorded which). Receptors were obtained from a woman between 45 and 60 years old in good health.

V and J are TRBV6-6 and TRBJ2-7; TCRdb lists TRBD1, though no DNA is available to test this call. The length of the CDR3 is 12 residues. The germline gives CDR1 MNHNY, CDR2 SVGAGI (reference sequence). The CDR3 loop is CASKDRTYEQYF.

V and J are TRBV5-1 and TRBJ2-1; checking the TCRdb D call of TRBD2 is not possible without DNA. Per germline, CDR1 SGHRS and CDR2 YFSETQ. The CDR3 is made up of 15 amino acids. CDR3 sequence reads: CASSLVAGGFNEQFF.

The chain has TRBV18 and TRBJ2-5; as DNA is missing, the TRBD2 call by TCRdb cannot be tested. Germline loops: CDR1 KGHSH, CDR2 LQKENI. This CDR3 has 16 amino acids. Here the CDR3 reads CASSPGAGPHQETQYF.

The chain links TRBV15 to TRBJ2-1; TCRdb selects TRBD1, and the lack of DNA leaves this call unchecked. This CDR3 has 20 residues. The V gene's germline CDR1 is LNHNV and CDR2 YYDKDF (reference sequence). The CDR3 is CATSRDLAGDPLSSYNEQFF.

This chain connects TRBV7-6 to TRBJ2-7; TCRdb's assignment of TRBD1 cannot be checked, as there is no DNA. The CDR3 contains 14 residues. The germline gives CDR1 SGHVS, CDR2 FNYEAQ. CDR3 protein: CASSPFQGRGEQYF.

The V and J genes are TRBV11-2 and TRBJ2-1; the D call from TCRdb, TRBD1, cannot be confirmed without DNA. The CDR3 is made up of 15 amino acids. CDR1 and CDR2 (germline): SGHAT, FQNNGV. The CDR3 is CASRPGQGRGNEQFF.

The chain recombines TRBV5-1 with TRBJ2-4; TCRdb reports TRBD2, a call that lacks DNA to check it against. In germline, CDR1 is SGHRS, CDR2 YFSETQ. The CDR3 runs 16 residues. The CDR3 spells CASSRTSGRGGNIQYF.

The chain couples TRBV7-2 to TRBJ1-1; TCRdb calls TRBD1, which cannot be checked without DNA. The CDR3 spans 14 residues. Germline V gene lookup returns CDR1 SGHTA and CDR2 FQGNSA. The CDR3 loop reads CASSLQGSSAEAFF.

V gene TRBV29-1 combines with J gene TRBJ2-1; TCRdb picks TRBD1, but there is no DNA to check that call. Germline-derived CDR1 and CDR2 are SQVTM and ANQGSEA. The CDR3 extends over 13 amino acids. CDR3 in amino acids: CSLFTPRNNEQFF.

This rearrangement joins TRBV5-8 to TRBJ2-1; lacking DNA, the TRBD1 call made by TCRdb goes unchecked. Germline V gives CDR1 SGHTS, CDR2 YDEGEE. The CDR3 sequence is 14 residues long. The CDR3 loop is CASSYVDRDNEQFF.

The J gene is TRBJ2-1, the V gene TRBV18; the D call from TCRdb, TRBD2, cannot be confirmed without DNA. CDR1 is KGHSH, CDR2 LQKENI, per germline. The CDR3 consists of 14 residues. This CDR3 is CASSPGLASGEQFF.

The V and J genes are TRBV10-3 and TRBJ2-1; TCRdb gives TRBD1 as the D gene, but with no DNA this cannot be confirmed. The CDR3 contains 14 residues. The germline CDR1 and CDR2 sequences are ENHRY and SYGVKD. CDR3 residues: CAIRGVLVDNEQFF.

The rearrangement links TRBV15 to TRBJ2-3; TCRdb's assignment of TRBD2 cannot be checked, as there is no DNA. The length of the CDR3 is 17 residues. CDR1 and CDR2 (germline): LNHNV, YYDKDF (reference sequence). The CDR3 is CATSRDLAGGSGDTQYF.

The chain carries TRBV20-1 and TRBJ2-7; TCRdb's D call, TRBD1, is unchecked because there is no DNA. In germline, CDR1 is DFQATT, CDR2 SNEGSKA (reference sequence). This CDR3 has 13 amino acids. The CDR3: CSAHLAGTNEQYF.

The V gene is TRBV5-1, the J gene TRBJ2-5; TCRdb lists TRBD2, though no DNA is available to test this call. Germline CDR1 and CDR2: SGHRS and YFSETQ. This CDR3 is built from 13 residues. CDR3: CASSRQGKETQYF.

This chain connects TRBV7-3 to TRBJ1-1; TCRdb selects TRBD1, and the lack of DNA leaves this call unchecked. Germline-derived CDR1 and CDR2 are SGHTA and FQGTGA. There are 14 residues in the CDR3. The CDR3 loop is CASSPTGGAIEAFF.

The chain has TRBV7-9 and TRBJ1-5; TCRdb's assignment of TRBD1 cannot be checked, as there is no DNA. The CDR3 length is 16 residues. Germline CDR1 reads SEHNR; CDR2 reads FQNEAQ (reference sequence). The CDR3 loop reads CASSPKGSIGNQPQHF.

CDR3 sequence reads: CASSPQLGGMPQPQHF. The chain has TRBV7-2 and TRBJ1-5; TCRdb selects TRBD1, and the lack of DNA leaves this call unchecked. Germline CDR1 is SGHTA and CDR2 is FQGNSA. The length of the CDR3 is 16 residues.

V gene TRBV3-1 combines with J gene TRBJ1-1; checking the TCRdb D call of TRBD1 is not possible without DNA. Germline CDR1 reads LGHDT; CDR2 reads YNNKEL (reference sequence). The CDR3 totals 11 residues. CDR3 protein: CASSRGGEAFF.

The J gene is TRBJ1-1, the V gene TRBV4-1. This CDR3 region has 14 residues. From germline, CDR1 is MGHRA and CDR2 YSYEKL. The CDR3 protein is CASSQHGVNTEAFF.

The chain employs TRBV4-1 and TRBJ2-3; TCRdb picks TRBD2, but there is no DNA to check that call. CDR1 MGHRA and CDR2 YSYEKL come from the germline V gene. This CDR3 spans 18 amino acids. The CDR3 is CASSQDSSGRAQTDTQYF.

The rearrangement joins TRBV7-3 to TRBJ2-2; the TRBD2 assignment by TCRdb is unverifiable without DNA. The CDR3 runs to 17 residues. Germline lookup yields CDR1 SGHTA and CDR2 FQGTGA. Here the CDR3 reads CASSPPALAGGTGELFF.

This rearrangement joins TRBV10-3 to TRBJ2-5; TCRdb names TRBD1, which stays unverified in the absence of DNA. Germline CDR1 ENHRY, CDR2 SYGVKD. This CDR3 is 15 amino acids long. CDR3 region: CAISERGQGGETQYF.

CDR3 region: CASRDRGRTNEKLFF. The chain carries TRBV7-8 and TRBJ1-4; checking the TCRdb D call of TRBD1 is not possible without DNA. This CDR3 spans 15 amino acids. CDR1 and CDR2 (germline): SGHVS, FQNEAQ.

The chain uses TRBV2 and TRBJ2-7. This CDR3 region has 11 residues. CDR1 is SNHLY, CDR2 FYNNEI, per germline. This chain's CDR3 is CASSVLVEQYF. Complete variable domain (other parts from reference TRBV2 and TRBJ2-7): EPEVTQTPSHQVTQMGQEVILRCVPISNHLYFYWYRQILGQKVEFLVSFYNNEISEKSEIFDDQFSVERPDGSNFTLKIRSTKLEDSAMYFCASSVLVEQYFGPGTRLTVT.

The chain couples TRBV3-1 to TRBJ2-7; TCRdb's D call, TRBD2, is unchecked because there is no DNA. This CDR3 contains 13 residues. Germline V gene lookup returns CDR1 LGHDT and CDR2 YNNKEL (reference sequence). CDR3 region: CASSRGGSTEQYF.

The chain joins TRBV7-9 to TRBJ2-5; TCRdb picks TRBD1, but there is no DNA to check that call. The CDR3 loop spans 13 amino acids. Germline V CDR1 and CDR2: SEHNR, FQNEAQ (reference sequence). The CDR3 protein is CASSLGGEKTQYF.

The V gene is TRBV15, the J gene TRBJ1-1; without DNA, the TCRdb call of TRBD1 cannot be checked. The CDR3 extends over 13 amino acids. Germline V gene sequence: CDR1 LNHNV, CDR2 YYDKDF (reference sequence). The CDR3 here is CATSVQGNTEAFF.

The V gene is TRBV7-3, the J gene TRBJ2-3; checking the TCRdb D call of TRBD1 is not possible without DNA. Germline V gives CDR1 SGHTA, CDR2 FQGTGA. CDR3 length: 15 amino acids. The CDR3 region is CASSLKRGQVDTQYF.

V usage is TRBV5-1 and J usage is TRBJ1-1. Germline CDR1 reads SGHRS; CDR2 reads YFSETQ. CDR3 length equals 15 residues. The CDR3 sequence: CASSLVSQGNTEAFF.